The text below deals with one T cell receptor beta chain. One junction end does not reproduce the germline sequence, and a read error may be involved. This sample is drawn from a study of metastatic and nonmetastatic thyroid tumors. At the level of the study: Repertoire comparison spanned blood and tumor or nodule tissue of malignant and benign thyroid patients.

Thyroid surgery was performed in patients who had received no treatment beforehand. TCRdb reprocessed the PCR reads using MiXCR. The sample records around 20,000 clones, around 16% being singletons. This CDR3 contains 15 residues. The V gene's germline CDR1 is SGHVS and CDR2 FQNEAQ. The clonotype comes from a female donor with papillary thyroid cancer or a benign thyroid nodule (not recorded which). Some clones in this sample may be carry-over from other donors' samples. This sequence joins TRBV7-8 and TRBJ1-1, with no clear D. The sample comprised tumor tissue. The CDR3 sequence: CASSLAGQTNTGAFF. DNA of the CDR3: TGTGCCAGCAGCTTAGCTGGCCAGACGAACACTGGAGCTTTCTTT.